A selection of T cell receptor beta chains follows, all from one sample in a study of T cells in localized non-small cell lung cancer. Sequencing was performed with immunoSEQ multiplex PCR; in TCRdb, only in-frame clones are kept and a portion is missing. The repertoire holds 50,000 to 55,000 clones, with roughly 86% as singletons. Specimen: PBMCs, collected before any cancer treatment. These receptors were obtained from a female donor with stage II lung adenocarcinoma. The CDR3 runs from the conserved cysteine through the conserved F or W. The D gene is left open where the match is weak. Clone size is given for some rows only: seen once, a few or many times, or a class if the clone is expanded.

D	J	V	size	DNA	CDR3
TRBD2	TRBJ2-3	TRBV11-3	once	TGTGCCAGCAGCTTAAAATCGGGGGGAGCAGATACGCAGTATTTT	CASSLKSGGADTQYF
.	TRBJ2-5	TRBV5-5	once	TGTGCCAGCAGCCCGGCGGCAGGACTCGTCCAAGAGACCCAGTACTTC	CASSPAAGLVQETQYF
.	TRBJ1-2	TRBV27	.	TGTGCCAGCAGCTGGTTAGGGGGTGCTGGCTACACCTTC	CASSWLGGAGYTF
.	TRBJ1-1	TRBV5-1	.	TGCGCCAGCAGCCTCGGAGGGGCTGATACTGAAGCTTTCTTT	CASSLGGADTEAFF
.	TRBJ2-3	TRBV7-9	many	TGTGCCAGCAGCCCGCCGGTCACAGATACGCAGTATTTT	CASSPPVTDTQYF
TRBD1	TRBJ2-6	TRBV13	.	TGTGCCAGCGAAACAGGGGGTTCAGGGGCCAACGTCCTGACTTTC	CASETGGSGANVLTF
.	TRBJ1-2	TRBV5-8	.	TGTGCCAGTTTGTGGGGGACGGGCTACACCTTC	CASLWGTGYTF
TRBD2	TRBJ2-5	TRBV30	.	TGTGCCTGGAGTCCGGGGGGGGAGACCCAGTACTTC	CAWSPGGETQYF
.	TRBJ2-3	TRBV5-1	.	TGCGCCAGCAGCTTGGATGGGGCCATTAGCACAGATACGCAGTATTTT	CASSLDGAISTDTQYF
TRBD1	TRBJ2-7	TRBV16	.	TGTGCCAGCAGCCAGGGACGGACAGGCTCCTACGAGCAGTACTTC	CASSQGRTGSYEQYF
TRBD1	TRBJ1-1	TRBV10-2	.	TGCGCCAGCAGACCGGACAGGGGGTATAACACTGAAGCTTTCTTT	CASRPDRGYNTEAFF
.	TRBJ2-2	TRBV7-6	.	TGTGCCAGCAGCTTAGAGGCTCAGGGAATGTGGGCCGGGGAGCTGTTTTTT	CASSLEAQGMWAGELFF
TRBD2	TRBJ2-5	TRBV5-5	.	TGTGCCAGCAGCATCTCCGGTCCGGCGGGGGTCCAAGAGACCCAGTACTTC	CASSISGPAGVQETQYF
.	TRBJ1-1	TRBV2	.	TGTGCCAGCAACTCATTAGGACAGAAAGAAGCTTTCTTT	CASNSLGQKEAFF
TRBD1	TRBJ1-6	TRBV27	.	TGTGCCAGCAGTGAGCTTAGGACAGGGGGTTCACCCCTCCACTTT	CASSELRTGGSPLHF
.	TRBJ1-1	TRBV7-6	.	TGTGCCAGCAGCCTTTACAGCGCTGGCACTGAAGCTTTCTTT	CASSLYSAGTEAFF
TRBD2	TRBJ2-5	TRBV13	.	TGTGCCAGCAGCTTATTACATGATTCAGCGGGGGGTGAGACCCAGTACTTC	CASSLLHDSAGGETQYF
.	TRBJ1-4	TRBV9	.	TGTGCCAGCAGCGTAGAAGGATTTGCAACTAATGAAAAACTGTTTTTT	CASSVEGFATNEKLFF
.	TRBJ2-7	TRBV11-2	.	TGTGCCAGCAGCTTAGAGGGGACTCGAGGAGCCTACGAGCAGTACTTC	CASSLEGTRGAYEQYF
.	TRBJ1-5	TRBV27	once	TGTGCCAGCAGTTTGAACAGGGTGAACAATCAGCCCCAGCATTTT	CASSLNRVNNQPQHF
.	TRBJ1-1	TRBV13	.	TGTGCCAGCAGCTTAGGCCTGAAGGGGTTCTACACTGAAGCTTTCTTT	CASSLGLKGFYTEAFF
.	TRBJ2-1	TRBV13	few	TGTGCCAGCACAGCCAGAGGGAATGGGGATGAGCAGTTCTTC	CASTARGNGDEQFF
.	TRBJ1-1	TRBV9	.	TGTGCCAGCAGCGTAGGCGGCAGGCAGAACACTGAAGCTTTCTTT	CASSVGGRQNTEAFF
TRBD2	TRBJ2-2	TRBV10-3	.	TGTGCCATCAGGGATAGCGGGGGAGTCGGGGAGCTGTTTTTT	CAIRDSGGVGELFF
TRBD2	TRBJ2-2	TRBV7-9	.	TGTGCCAGCAGCTTATCTAGCGGTTACACCGGGGAGCTGTTTTTT	CASSLSSGYTGELFF
TRBD1	TRBJ1-1	TRBV5-1	.	TGCGCCAGCAGACCCCCCGGGACAGACACTGAAGCTTTCTTT	CASRPPGTDTEAFF
TRBD1	TRBJ2-1	TRBV29-1	.	TGCAGCGTTGAAGTAGGGGGCATGATGAATGAGCAGTTCTTC	CSVEVGGMMNEQFF
TRBD1	TRBJ1-1	TRBV18	.	TGTGCCAGCTCACCACCGGTAGGGACCCCGACAGGGGGCAACACTGAAGCTTTCTTT	CASSPPVGTPTGGNTEAFF
TRBD2	TRBJ2-7	TRBV6-5	.	TGTGCCAGCAGCCGTTGGACTAGCGTTAGGAAAGAGCAGTACTTC	CASSRWTSVRKEQYF
TRBD2	TRBJ2-3	TRBV11-2	.	TGTGCCAGCAGCCGGACTAGTTGGGACACAGATACGCAGTATTTT	CASSRTSWDTDTQYF
.	TRBJ1-2	TRBV30	.	TGTGCCTGGAGTACCAGTATCAACTATGGCTACACCTTC	CAWSTSINYGYTF
.	TRBJ1-5	TRBV2	.	TGTGCCAGCCACAGGGTAAGCAATCAGCCCCAGCATTTT	CASHRVSNQPQHF
.	TRBJ2-5	TRBV7-7	.	TGTGCCAGCAGCTTAGCGGGCCCCCAAGAGACCCAGTACTTC	CASSLAGPQETQYF
TRBD1	TRBJ2-7	TRBV11-3	once	TGTGCCAGCAGCTTAAGGACAGGCTACGAGCAGTACTTC	CASSLRTGYEQYF
.	TRBJ1-1	TRBV7-9	.	TGTGCCAGCAGCTTAGCGGCGGGGGACGAAGCTTTCTTT	CASSLAAGDEAFF
.	TRBJ1-1	TRBV28	.	TGTGCCAGCAGTTCGACAGGCGGGATGAACACTGAAGCTTTCTTT	CASSSTGGMNTEAFF
TRBD1	TRBJ1-4	TRBV5-1	.	TGCGCCAGCAGCCACAAACAGACAGGGGAGGATGAAAAACTGTTTTTT	CASSHKQTGEDEKLFF
.	TRBJ1-6	TRBV19	.	TGTGCCAGTAGTCGGGGCATTGGGCCACCCCTCCACTTT	CASSRGIGPPLHF
.	TRBJ1-3	TRBV5-1	.	TGCGCCAGCAGCTTGGATGGCAGGGGTAATTCTGGAAACACCATATATTTT	CASSLDGRGNSGNTIYF
.	TRBJ2-1	TRBV13	.	TGTGCCAGCAGCCCTCGGGGCGGCGGGGGCTACGGTGAGCAGTTCTTC	CASSPRGGGGYGEQFF
.	TRBJ2-2	TRBV5-5	.	TGTGCCAGCAGCCCGGGCGAGCTCACGAACACCGGGGAGCTGTTTTTT	CASSPGELTNTGELFF
.	TRBJ1-2	TRBV6-5	.	TGTGCCAGCAGTTACTCGGGAGACGGCGGCTATGGCTACACCTTC	CASSYSGDGGYGYTF
TRBD1	TRBJ2-1	TRBV2	.	TGTGCCAGCCGCCATGGGACAGAAGACAATGAGCAGTTCTTC	CASRHGTEDNEQFF
.	TRBJ2-7	TRBV5-1	.	TGCGCCAGCAGCTCGCTCATGGGAGGGGGCTATGGGTCCTACGAGCAGTACTTC	CASSSLMGGGYGSYEQYF
TRBD1	TRBJ1-1	TRBV7-9	.	TGTGCCAGCAGCCCCCCCCTGGGGACAGTGAACACTGAAGCTTTCTTT	CASSPPLGTVNTEAFF
TRBD1	TRBJ1-2	TRBV14	.	TGTGCCAGCAGCCATAAACAGGGGGCTTATGAATATGGCTACACCTTC	CASSHKQGAYEYGYTF
.	TRBJ2-7	TRBV7-2	.	TGTGCCAGCAGCCGAAAGGCGAACTACTACGAGCAGTACTTC	CASSRKANYYEQYF
.	TRBJ1-1	TRBV19	.	TGTGCCAGTAGGTCCCAGGGAAACACTGAAGCTTTCTTT	CASRSQGNTEAFF
TRBD1	TRBJ1-1	TRBV2	once	TGTGCCAGCACCTTTGCTTCCGGACAGGGGGCCCCTCTAAACACTGAAGCTTTCTTT	CASTFASGQGAPLNTEAFF
.	TRBJ1-3	TRBV6-5	.	TGTGCCAGCCAAGGGGTCTACTCTGGAAACACCATATATTTT	CASQGVYSGNTIYF
.	TRBJ1-3	TRBV7-8	.	TGTGCCAGCAGCCGCAGACCTTGGGCCGGAAACACCATATATTTT	CASSRRPWAGNTIYF
TRBD2	TRBJ2-1	TRBV4-2	.	TGTGCCAGCAGCCAAGGGGAGGAGCGGGGGGGCCAGGTTGAGCAGTTCTTC	CASSQGEERGGQVEQFF
.	TRBJ1-1	TRBV19	.	TGTGCTAGTCCCAAAGGACAGAAGAACACTGAAGCTTTCTTT	CASPKGQKNTEAFF